Following are 5 T cell receptor beta chains from one sample sequenced in a study of tumor-infiltrating lymphocytes in oesophageal squamous cell carcinoma. TCRdb re-analysed the PCR reads in MiXCR, keeping a single row per CDR3 protein. The sample carries 13,000 or so distinct CDR3 sequences, about 50% recorded once. Sequencing used esophageal tumor tissue. The receptor source for this set is a female donor with esophageal squamous cell carcinoma.

The sample holds a few counts of this clonotype. The chain uses TRBV10-3 and TRBJ2-5; 9 positions agree with TRBD1. Germline values: CDR1 ENHRY, CDR2 SYGVKD. V dropped 8 bases and J dropped 3; count of bases not matched to a gene: 4. The CDR3 sequence is 13 residues long. DNA of the CDR3: TGTGCCATCGGGGGACAGGGAAAAGAGACCCAGTACTTC. This translates into CAIGGQGKETQYF.

The chain combines TRBV7-2 with TRBJ2-3; D perhaps matches TRBD2 (6 bases). The germline V gene has CDR1 SGHTA and CDR2 FQGNSA. Trimming removed 6 bases from V and 4 bases from J, with 14 bases in between. The CDR3 length is 14 residues. CDR3 sequence reads: CASRLAPLADTQYF. The CDR3 region has the DNA TGTGCCAGCAGACTAGCCCCCTTAGCAGATACGCAGTATTTT. The whole variable domain, remainder taken from reference TRBV7-2 and TRBJ2-3, is GAGVSQSPSNKVTEKGKDVELRCDPISGHTALYWYRQSLGQGLEFLIYFQGNSAPDKSGLPSDRFSAERTGGSVSTLTIQRTQQEDSAVYLCASRLAPLADTQYFGPGTRLTVL.

The chain combines TRBV7-6 with TRBJ2-1; 11 bases line up with TRBD2. The end of the DNA aligns better with TRBJ2-7, so the J call may be wrong. The CDR3 spans 17 residues. Germline CDR1 reads SGHVS; CDR2 reads FNYEAQ. CDR3 sequence reads: CASSLAQGSGRVYEQYF. CDR3 nucleotides: TGTGCCAGCAGCTTAGCGCAGGGTAGCGGGAGGGTATACGAGCAGTACTTC.

This clonotype was detected only a few times. The V and J genes are TRBV6-6 and TRBJ2-7; D is ambiguous. V lost 6 bases, J lost 0 bases, and 15 bases lay in between. CDR1 MNHNY and CDR2 SVGAGI come from the germline V gene (reference sequence). This CDR3 has 15 amino acids. The CDR3 nucleotides read TGTGCCAGCAGAGAAGGGATCTCCTACTCCTACGAGCAGTACTTC. It is translated as CASREGISYSYEQYF.

Remarks on this clonotype: This is likely a read error, given that the CDR3 carries no conserved phenylalanine or tryptophan at its end. Because the CDR3's place on the DNA is in doubt, the DNA is left out and the CDR3 is given as listed by TCRdb. The rearrangement uses TRBV7-3 and TRBJ1-1; the table's D call, TRBD1, has no DNA check behind it. Germline lookup yields CDR1 SGHTA and CDR2 FQGTGA. The CDR3 is 19 residues long, ends included. The CDR3 sequence is CARQGVGRTGGKRPSTSGQ.